This T cell receptor beta chain came from a study of cytomegalovirus exposure and HLA in healthy donors. Separation from the roughly 680-subject first cohort characterized the roughly 120-subject validation cohort, to which the donors belonged. Concerning this clone: Its antigen is still unknown.

General study points: Subsequent analysis found a tendency for first-cohort TCR clusters to co-occur within the 90 to 150 validation repertoires. In vitro confirmation showed a few CMV-associated chains to be CMV antigen specific. The investigators catalogued 150 to 200 TCR beta chains as cytomegalovirus-associated.

From germline, CDR1 is SGHDT and CDR2 YYEEEE. The germline V and J ends were trimmed by 4 bases and 0 bases, with 13 bases remaining between them. The CDR3 extends over 15 amino acids. Sequenced by immunoSEQ multiplex PCR; TCRdb stores in-frame clones only, minus some. Of roughly 280,000 clones detected, 80% to 90% appear once; the ten largest clones hold around 1%. This chain uses TRBV5-6 with TRBJ1-2; D call uncertain. The origin of this receptor is a woman between 18 and 30 years old in good health and CMV-seronegative. The specimen sequenced was PBMCs. The CDR3 protein is CASSRLQIPNYGYTF. The DNA of the CDR3 is TGTGCCAGCAGCAGACTCCAGATACCTAACTATGGCTACACCTTC.